This is a list of T cell receptor beta chains from one sample in a study of shared clonotypes between healthy human individuals. Method: immunoSEQ multiplex PCR; TCRdb's copy keeps in-frame clones and lacks some. In the table there are approximately 2,200,000 clones, approximately 94% of which are singletons. Source material: naive CD8+ T cells from PBMCs. The source is a man aged 18 to 30 in good health. Some clones in this sample may be carry-over from other donors' samples. Both conserved end residues are part of each CDR3. D genes are given only for firm matches. The size of a clone is reported for some rows only, either as once, few or many, or as a class for expanded clones.

>TRBV19|TRBD1|-|TRBJ2-7
TGTGCCAGTAGTATCTGGGCAGGGGGCGTCGTAAGTTCCTACGAGCAGTACTTC
CASSIWAGGVVSSYEQYF
>TRBV7-6|-|-|TRBJ1-1
TGTGCCAGCTTCGGGGGGGGCGCTGAAGCTTTCTTT
CASFGGGAEAFF
>TRBV7-9|-|-|TRBJ1-1
TGTGCCAGCAGCTTTCCCCTCGGTGAAGCTTTCTTT
CASSFPLGEAFF
>TRBV7-3|TRBD1|-|TRBJ1-4
TGTGCCAGCAGCTTAGACAGGGGGGATGAAAAACTGTTTTTT
CASSLDRGDEKLFF
>TRBV9|-|-|TRBJ2-1
TGTGCCAGCAGCGCCCAAAAATACAATGAGCAGTTCTTC
CASSAQKYNEQFF
>TRBV7-9|TRBD2|-|TRBJ2-5
TGTGCCAGCAGCTCGGGACTAGTTGAGGAGACCCAGTACTTC
CASSSGLVEETQYF
>TRBV4-1|-|-|TRBJ2-5
TGCGCCAGCAGCCAAGACCAGGGGGGCCCCCAAGAGACCCAGTACTTC
CASSQDQGGPQETQYF
>TRBV7-2|TRBD2|-|TRBJ2-5
TGTGCCAGCAGATCCGGGACTAGCGTTTGGGAGACCCAGTACTTC
CASRSGTSVWETQYF
>TRBV19|TRBD1|-|TRBJ1-2
TGTGCCAGTAGTATCCGGGACAGGGCCCCACCAAGTTATGGCTACACCTTC
CASSIRDRAPPSYGYTF
>TRBV6-7|-|-|TRBJ2-7
TGTGCCAGCAGCCCCAGGGACCGAAGCTCCTACGAGCAGTACTTC
CASSPRDRSSYEQYF
>TRBV7-9|-|-|TRBJ1-5
TGTGCCAGCAGCTTAGGCCAACAGCCCCAGCATTTT
CASSLGQQPQHF
>TRBV4-2|-|-|TRBJ2-7
TGTGCCAGCAGCCCCCCAGGGGAGGGCTCCTACGAGCAGTACTTC
CASSPPGEGSYEQYF
>TRBV7-9|TRBD1|-|TRBJ1-3
TGTGCCAGCAGCTTCGTACAGGGGTTCAGAAACACCATATATTTT
CASSFVQGFRNTIYF
>TRBV5-1|TRBD1|-|TRBJ2-1
TGCGCCAGCAGCACCTCACGGACAGGGCGCTACAATGAGCAGTTCTTC
CASSTSRTGRYNEQFF
>TRBV27|-|-|TRBJ2-7
TGTGCAGCCGGACCAGGGGCCTACGAGCAGTACTTC
CAAGPGAYEQYF
>TRBV7-2|-|once|TRBJ1-5
TGTGCCAGCAGCTTAGGGGTCGGGGCAAATCAGCCCCAGCATTTT
CASSLGVGANQPQHF
>TRBV5-8|TRBD1|-|TRBJ1-2
TGTGCCAGCAGCTTGAACAGGGGGGACTATGGCTACACCTTC
CASSLNRGDYGYTF
>TRBV20-1|-|-|TRBJ2-7
TGCAGTGCTAGTCACAGCCCGGAGCAGTACTTC
CSASHSPEQYF
>TRBV27|TRBD1|-|TRBJ2-7
TGTGCCAGCAGTTTGGGCAGAGGGGCCCTAGGGACAGGGTTCTACGAGCAGTACTTC
CASSLGRGALGTGFYEQYF
>TRBV27|-|-|TRBJ2-2
TGTGCCAGCAGTACCCCCCCCAGGGGGGCGGGAGTCACCGGGGAGCTGTTTTTT
CASSTPPRGAGVTGELFF
>TRBV29-1|-|-|TRBJ2-7
TGCAGCGTTGAAACGACGGCCGGCCGAGATCTATACGAGCAGTACTTC
CSVETTAGRDLYEQYF
>TRBV6-1|-|-|TRBJ1-1
TGTGCCAGCAGTGAAGAGGGGCGGGGAGGTAACACTGAAGCTTTCTTT
CASSEEGRGGNTEAFF
>TRBV15|-|-|TRBJ1-5
TGTGCCACCAGCAGAGATGGTGGACATATTCAGCCCCAGCATTTT
CATSRDGGHIQPQHF
>TRBV15|TRBD1|-|TRBJ1-1
TGTGCCACCAGCAGGTCAGGGGGCAGGAACACTGAAGCTTTCTTT
CATSRSGGRNTEAFF
>TRBV5-5|-|-|TRBJ1-5
TGTGCCAGCAGCTATTCGGACATGAGCAATCAGCCCCAGCATTTT
CASSYSDMSNQPQHF
>TRBV28|-|-|TRBJ2-1
TGTGCCAGCAGTTTTTTAGGCACTCGTGGGAATGAGCAGTTCTTC
CASSFLGTRGNEQFF
>TRBV11-2|-|-|TRBJ2-7
TGTGCCAGCAGCGTAGCGGAATACTACGAGCAGTACTTC
CASSVAEYYEQYF
>TRBV11-2|-|-|TRBJ2-3
TGTGCCAGCAGCTTAGTTAGAGCTTTAGGCACAGATACGCAGTATTTT
CASSLVRALGTDTQYF
>TRBV6-5|-|-|TRBJ1-1
TGTGCCAGCAGTTACTCCCCGCGTGCGGAAGCTTTCTTT
CASSYSPRAEAFF
>TRBV15|-|-|TRBJ2-7
TGTGCCACCAGCAGAGTTCACAGGGATGGGGAGCAGTACTTC
CATSRVHRDGEQYF
>TRBV15|-|-|TRBJ2-3
TGTGCCACCAGCATAAGGGGCACAGATACGCAGTATTTT
CATSIRGTDTQYF
>TRBV7-2|-|-|TRBJ1-2
TGTGCCAGCAGCGCGAGTACAGGATTCGGCTACACCTTC
CASSASTGFGYTF
>TRBV7-9|-|-|TRBJ1-3
TGTGCCAGCAGCTTAATTACGGGGATACACTCTGGAAACACCATATATTTT
CASSLITGIHSGNTIYF
>TRBV13|-|-|TRBJ2-3
TGTGCCAGCAGCATATCCGTGGATGGGCAGTATTTT
CASSISVDGQYF
>TRBV5-8|TRBD1|-|TRBJ2-3
TGTGCCAGCAGCTATGGACAGGGGGCTGGAGATACGCAGTATTTT
CASSYGQGAGDTQYF
>TRBV9|TRBD1|-|TRBJ1-5
TGTGCCAGCAGCGCTGGCGGGACAGGGTATCAGCCCCAGCATTTT
CASSAGGTGYQPQHF
>TRBV9|TRBD2|-|TRBJ2-2
TGTGCCAGCAGCGTGTCCGAGGCGGGAGCGAACACCGGGGAGCTGTTTTTT
CASSVSEAGANTGELFF
>TRBV30|-|-|TRBJ1-2
TGTGCCTGGGACGGGGATAACTATGGCTACACCTTC
CAWDGDNYGYTF
>TRBV5-1|-|-|TRBJ1-2
TGCGCCAGCAGCCCCCGCCCGGGGGTGGGGCAGGAAAGAGATGGCTACACCTTC
CASSPRPGVGQERDGYTF
>TRBV10-3|-|-|TRBJ2-5
TGTGCCATCAGTGAGGCGGACATCGTAGGGACCCAGTACTTC
CAISEADIVGTQYF
>TRBV27|-|-|TRBJ2-1
TGTGCCAGCAGTTTGGCCCGCTCCTACAATGAGCAGTTCTTC
CASSLARSYNEQFF
>TRBV5-6|TRBD2|-|TRBJ2-1
TGTGCCAGCAGCTTGGAGGGTTTCCCTAGCGGGAGTTTGTATGAGCAGTTCTTC
CASSLEGFPSGSLYEQFF
>TRBV4-1|-|once|TRBJ1-3
TGCGCCAGCAGCCAATGGGACGGCCCGGGAAACACCATATATTTT
CASSQWDGPGNTIYF
>TRBV19|-|-|TRBJ1-1
TGTGCCAGTAGTATATCTTACAGTCCCCTTACGGTTGCTTTCTTT
CASSISYSPLTVAFF
>TRBV7-2|-|-|TRBJ2-7
TGTGCCAGCAGCCAAGACTTCACTCCTTACGAGCAGTACTTC
CASSQDFTPYEQYF
>TRBV6-6|TRBD2|-|TRBJ2-7
TGTGCCAGCAGTTTTCTTGGGGCCCGGGGGGAGTCCGCGTACTTC
CASSFLGARGESAYF
>TRBV5-4|-|-|TRBJ2-6
TGTGCCAGCAGCTTGCAGGTTGCTGGGGCCAACGTCCTGACTTTC
CASSLQVAGANVLTF
>TRBV11-2|TRBD2|-|TRBJ2-2
TGTGCCAGCAGCGGACCCTTGACTAGCGGGAGCATCACCGGGGAGCTGTTTTTT
CASSGPLTSGSITGELFF
>TRBV7-8|TRBD1|-|TRBJ2-7
TGTGCCAGCAGCTTAGCCCGGGACAGACCCACCTACGAGCAGTACTTC
CASSLARDRPTYEQYF
>TRBV7-3|-|-|TRBJ1-2
TGTGCCAGCAGCTTAAACCTAGAGGGTGGCTACACCTTC
CASSLNLEGGYTF
>TRBV5-1|TRBD1|-|TRBJ1-5
TGCGCCAGCAGCTTCACCAAACAGGGGGCCATCAATCAGCCCCAGCATTTT
CASSFTKQGAINQPQHF
>TRBV28|-|-|TRBJ1-2
TGTGCCAGCAGTTTAAGTTCTAACTATGGCTACACCTTC
CASSLSSNYGYTF
>TRBV6-5|TRBD1|-|TRBJ2-4
TGTGCCAGCAGTTCTCTCCCGAGCGGGACAGGGGAGGAGTACTTC
CASSSLPSGTGEEYF
>TRBV6-4|-|-|TRBJ1-1
TGTGCCAGCAGTGACGGGGGGCGCGACACTGAAGCTTTCTTT
CASSDGGRDTEAFF